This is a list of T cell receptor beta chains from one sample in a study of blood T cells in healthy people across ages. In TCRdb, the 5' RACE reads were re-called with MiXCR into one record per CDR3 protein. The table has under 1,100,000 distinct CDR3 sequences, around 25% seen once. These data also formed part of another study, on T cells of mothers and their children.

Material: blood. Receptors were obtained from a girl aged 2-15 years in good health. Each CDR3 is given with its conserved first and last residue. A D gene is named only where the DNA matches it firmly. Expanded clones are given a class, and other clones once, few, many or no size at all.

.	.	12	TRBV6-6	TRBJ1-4	CASSYPGVKLFF	TGTGCCAGCAGTTACCCCGGGGTAAAACTGTTTTTT
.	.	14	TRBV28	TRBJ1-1	CASSLASGYTEAFF	TGTGCCAGCAGTTTAGCAAGCGGTTACACTGAAGCTTTCTTT
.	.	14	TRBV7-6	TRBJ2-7	CASSLVAGVHEQYF	TGTGCCAGCAGCTTAGTGGCTGGCGTCCACGAGCAGTACTTC
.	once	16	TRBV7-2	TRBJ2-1	CASSFRDFGSYNEQFF	TGTGCCAGCAGCTTTAGGGACTTTGGCTCCTACAATGAGCAGTTCTTC
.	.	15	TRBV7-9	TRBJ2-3	CASSPPRELADTQYF	TGTGCCAGCAGCCCTCCCAGGGAGCTCGCAGATACGCAGTATTTT
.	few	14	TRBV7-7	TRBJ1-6	CASSLQEGNSPLHF	TGTGCTAGCAGCTTACAAGAGGGCAACTCACCCCTCCACTTT
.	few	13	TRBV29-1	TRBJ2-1	CSVLGMRRGEQFF	TGCAGCGTCCTCGGGATGCGGCGTGGTGAGCAGTTCTTC
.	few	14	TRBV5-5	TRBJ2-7	CASSYTIGTYEQYF	TGTGCCAGCAGCTACACCATCGGGACCTACGAGCAGTACTTC
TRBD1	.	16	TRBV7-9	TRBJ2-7	CASSTLRDRGGFEQYF	TGTGCCAGCAGCACCCTACGGGACAGGGGGGGCTTCGAGCAGTACTTC
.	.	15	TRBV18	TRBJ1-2	CASSRTGEGTLGYTF	TGTGCCAGCTCACGTACTGGTGAAGGGACGTTGGGCTACACCTTC
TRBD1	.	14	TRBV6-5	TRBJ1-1	CASQGAGGLVEAFF	TGTGCCAGCCAAGGGGCAGGGGGGCTGGTTGAAGCTTTCTTT
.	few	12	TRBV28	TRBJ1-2	CASSDNYSGYTF	TGTGCCAGCTCAGACAACTATTCCGGCTACACCTTC
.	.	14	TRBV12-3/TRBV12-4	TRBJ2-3	CASRPGTTWDTQYF	TGTGCCAGCAGGCCCGGGACCACGTGGGATACGCAGTATTTT
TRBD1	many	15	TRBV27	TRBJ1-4	CASRQGPATNEKLFF	TGTGCCAGCCGACAGGGCCCCGCAACTAATGAAAAACTGTTTTTT
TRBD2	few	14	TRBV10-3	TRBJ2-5	CAIKHPGEGETQYF	TGTGCCATTAAACACCCGGGGGAGGGAGAGACCCAGTACTTC
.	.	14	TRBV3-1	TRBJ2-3	CASSRDTSMDTQYF	TGTGCCAGCAGCCGGGACACATCTATGGATACGCAGTATTTT
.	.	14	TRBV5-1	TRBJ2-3	CASNEWADTDTQYF	TGCGCCAGCAATGAGTGGGCGGACACAGATACGCAGTATTTT
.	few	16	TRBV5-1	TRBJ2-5	CASSPTPRGRGETQYF	TGCGCCAGCAGCCCTACACCCAGGGGTAGAGGGGAGACCCAGTACTTC
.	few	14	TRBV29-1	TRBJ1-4	CSVPVQGSNEKLFF	TGCAGCGTTCCAGTCCAGGGGTCTAATGAAAAACTGTTTTTT
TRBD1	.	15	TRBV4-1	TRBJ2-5	CASSQVDRGSETQYF	TGCGCCAGCAGCCAAGTAGACAGGGGGTCAGAGACCCAGTACTTC
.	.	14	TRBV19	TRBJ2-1	CASSIPTTNNEQFF	TGTGCCAGTAGTATCCCCACAACAAACAATGAGCAGTTCTTC
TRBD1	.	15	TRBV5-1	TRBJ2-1	CASSLGGQGAGEQFF	TGCGCCAGCAGCTTGGGAGGACAGGGGGCGGGTGAGCAGTTCTTC
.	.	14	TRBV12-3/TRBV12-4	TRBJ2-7	CASQPTLTAYEQYF	TGTGCCAGCCAACCTACATTGACAGCCTACGAGCAGTACTTC
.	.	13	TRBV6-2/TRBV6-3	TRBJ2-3	CASALVSPDTQYF	TGTGCCAGCGCGCTAGTATCCCCGGATACGCAGTATTTT
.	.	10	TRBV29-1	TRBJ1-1	CSVWVTEAFF	TGCAGCGTTTGGGTAACCGAAGCTTTCTTT
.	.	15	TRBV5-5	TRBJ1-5	CASSFKGNSNQPQHF	TGTGCCAGCAGCTTCAAGGGTAATAGCAATCAGCCCCAGCATTTT
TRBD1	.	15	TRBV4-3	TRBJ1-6	CASSQAQGVNSPLHF	TGCGCCAGCAGCCAAGCACAGGGGGTTAATTCACCCCTCCACTTT
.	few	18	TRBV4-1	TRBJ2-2	CASSQSSQGRPNTGELFF	TGCGCCAGCAGCCAATCGAGTCAGGGGCGGCCGAACACCGGGGAGCTGTTTTTT
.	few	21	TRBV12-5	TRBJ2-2	CASGFRAGQTLFSLNTGELFF	TGTGCTAGTGGTTTCAGAGCGGGACAGACCCTCTTCTCTCTGAACACCGGGGAGCTGTTTTTT
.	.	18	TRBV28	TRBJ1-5	CASSLYGADPETDQPQHF	TGTGCCAGCAGTTTATACGGGGCCGATCCAGAGACAGATCAGCCCCAGCATTTT
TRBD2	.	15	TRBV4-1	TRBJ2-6	CASSVAGSGANVLTF	TGCGCCAGCAGCGTAGCGGGATCTGGGGCCAACGTCCTGACTTTC
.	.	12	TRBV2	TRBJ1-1	CARTGWSTEAFF	TGTGCCAGAACAGGGTGGTCCACTGAAGCTTTCTTT
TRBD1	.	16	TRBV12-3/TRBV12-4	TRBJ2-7	CASSTTGTGGLYEQYF	TGTGCCAGCAGTACCACCGGGACAGGGGGACTCTACGAGCAGTACTTC
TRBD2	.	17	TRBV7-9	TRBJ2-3	CASSLSRPGGASDTQYF	TGTGCCAGCAGCTTAAGTCGACCCGGGGGGGCATCAGATACGCAGTATTTT
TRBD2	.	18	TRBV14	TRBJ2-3	CASSQEVWGTSPQDSQYF	TGTGCCAGCAGCCAAGAAGTTTGGGGGACTAGCCCACAAGATTCGCAGTATTTT
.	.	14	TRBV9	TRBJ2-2	CASSGELRTGELFF	TGTGCCAGCAGCGGAGAATTACGCACCGGGGAGCTGTTTTTT
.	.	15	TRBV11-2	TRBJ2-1	CASSFELAWGNEQFF	TGTGCCAGCAGCTTCGAGCTAGCATGGGGCAATGAGCAGTTCTTC
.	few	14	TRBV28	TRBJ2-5	CASSFGGFGYERYF	TGTGCCAGCAGTTTCGGAGGGTTTGGCTACGAGCGGTACTTC
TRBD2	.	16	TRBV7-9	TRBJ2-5	CASSSYSGPYQETQYF	TGTGCCAGCAGCTCATATAGCGGGCCGTACCAAGAGACCCAGTACTTC
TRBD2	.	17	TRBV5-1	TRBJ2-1	CASSRASGLAGGGEQFF	TGCGCCAGCAGTCGAGCATCGGGACTAGCGGGAGGAGGTGAGCAGTTCTTC
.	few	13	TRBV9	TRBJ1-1	CASSVVSNTEAFF	TGTGCCAGCAGCGTAGTCAGCAACACTGAAGCTTTCTTT
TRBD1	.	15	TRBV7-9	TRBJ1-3	CASSHPPGQGVTIYF	TGTGCCAGCAGCCACCCTCCGGGACAGGGTGTAACCATATATTTT
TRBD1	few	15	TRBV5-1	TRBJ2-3	CASSPGTEFSDTQYF	TGCGCCAGCAGCCCTGGGACAGAGTTTTCAGATACGCAGTATTTT
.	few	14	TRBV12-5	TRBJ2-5	CASGPRDGTGTQYF	TGTGCTAGTGGTCCCAGGGACGGCACGGGGACCCAGTACTTC
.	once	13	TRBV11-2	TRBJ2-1	CASSLGITNEQFF	TGTGCCAGCAGCTTAGGGATTACTAATGAGCAGTTCTTC
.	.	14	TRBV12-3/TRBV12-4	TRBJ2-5	CASSSRHAPYVQYF	TGTGCCAGCAGTTCACGACATGCTCCTTACGTGCAGTACTTC
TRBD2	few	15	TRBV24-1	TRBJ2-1	CATSDSLAGVGEQFF	TGTGCCACCAGTGACTCACTAGCGGGAGTAGGGGAGCAGTTCTTC
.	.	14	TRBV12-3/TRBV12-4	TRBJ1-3	CASTLAGFGNTIYF	TGTGCCAGCACCTTGGCGGGATTTGGAAACACCATATATTTT
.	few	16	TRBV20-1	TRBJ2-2	CSAKLSGRRGTGELVF	TGCAGTGCTAAACTCAGCGGCCGACGGGGCACCGGGGAGCTGGTTTTT
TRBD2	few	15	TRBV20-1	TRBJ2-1	CSARDWGGSHNEQFF	TGCAGTGCTAGAGATTGGGGCGGGAGTCACAATGAGCAGTTCTTC
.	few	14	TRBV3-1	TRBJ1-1	CASSQGDSGTEAFF	TGTGCCAGCAGCCAGGGGGATTCGGGCACTGAAGCTTTCTTT
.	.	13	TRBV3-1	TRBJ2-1	CASSHGFYNEQFF	TGTGCCAGCAGCCATGGGTTTTACAATGAGCAGTTCTTC
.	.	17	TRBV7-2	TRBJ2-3	CASDFSPGGGNTDTQYF	TGTGCCAGTGACTTCTCCCCCGGTGGGGGGAACACAGATACGCAGTATTTT
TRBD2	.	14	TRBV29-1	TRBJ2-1	CSVELAGGEDEQFF	TGCAGCGTTGAACTAGCGGGGGGCGAGGATGAGCAGTTCTTC
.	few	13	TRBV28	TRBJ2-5	CASSIRKPETQYF	TGTGCCAGCAGTATCCGCAAGCCAGAGACCCAGTACTTC
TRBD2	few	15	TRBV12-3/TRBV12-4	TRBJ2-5	CASSLSSSAGGPPFF	TGTGCCAGCAGTTTAAGTAGCTCAGCGGGAGGGCCACCGTTCTTC
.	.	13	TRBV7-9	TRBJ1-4	CASSPALGEKLFF	TGTGCCAGCAGCCCCGCGTTGGGGGAAAAACTGTTTTTT